This T cell receptor (beta chain) was retrieved from a study of control samples from healthy donors and cancer patients. This CDR3 contains 14 residues. V lost 3 bases, J lost 0 bases, and 8 bases lay in between. The V gene's germline CDR1 is KGHSH and CDR2 LQKENI. TCRdb's table, derived via immunoSEQ multiplex PCR, lists solely in-frame clones and lacks some. The table has some 170,000 clones, roughly 94% seen once; the top ten hold about 15%. The rearrangement links TRBV18 to TRBJ2-5; the D gene is possibly TRBD1 (6 bases). The sample taken for sequencing was PBMCs. The sequence came from a man aged 55 to 70 with colorectal cancer. The CDR3 region has the DNA TGTGCCAGCTCACCCGGACAGAACCAAGAGACCCAGTACTTC. Its protein product is CASSPGQNQETQYF. Variable domain in full (rest from reference TRBV18 and TRBJ2-5): NAGVMQNPRHLVRRRGQEARLRCSPMKGHSHVYWYRQLPEEGLKFMVYLQKENIIDESGMPKERFSAEFPKEGPSILRIQQVVRGDSAAYFCASSPGQNQETQYFGPGTRLLVL.